Listed below are T cell receptor beta chains from one sample, sequenced in a study of T cell repertoires in cytomegalovirus infection. For these receptors, no antigen is known. One entry per CDR3 protein, called by TCRdb with MiXCR from the reads. Of hundreds of thousands of distinct CDR3 sequences in the sample, 25% to 30% are singletons; the top ten hold around 19%. The material was cultured PBMCs, obtained from culture after CMV antigen stimulation. Every receptor here comes from a human donor in good health (CMV status not recorded). Some clones in this sample may be carry-over from other donors' samples. Both conserved end residues are part of each CDR3. Each record gives: clone size, J gene, V gene, D gene, CDR3 DNA, CDR3 protein. D genes are given only for firm matches. The size entry is marked missing in some rows and otherwise reads once, few, many or a size class.

>few|TRBJ1-4|TRBV9|TRBD1
TGTGCCAGCAGCGTCGCTCCGGGACAGGGAGATGAAAAACTGTTTTTT
CASSVAPGQGDEKLFF
>.|TRBJ2-1|TRBV20-1|.
TGCAGTGCTAGGGACCGCCTAATTGGCAATGAGCAGTTCTTC
CSARDRLIGNEQFF
>.|TRBJ1-1|TRBV28|TRBD1
TGTGCCAGCAGTTTCAGTCGGGACAGGGGATTTGGTGCTGAAGCTTTCTTT
CASSFSRDRGFGAEAFF
>few|TRBJ2-6|TRBV7-8|TRBD2
TGTGCCAGCAGCTTAGGCCGGGGAGCGGGAGCTCCTCTTGGGGCCAACGTCCTGACTTTC
CASSLGRGAGAPLGANVLTF
>.|TRBJ2-3|TRBV28|TRBD1
TGTGCCAGCAGTCCCCGGGACAGGAGTTCCCTCTGGGATACGCAGTATTTT
CASSPRDRSSLWDTQYF
>.|TRBJ1-1|TRBV28|.
TGTGCCAGCAACCTGATCCCTCGGAACACTGAAGCTTTCTTT
CASNLIPRNTEAFF
>.|TRBJ2-1|TRBV6-1|.
TGTGCCAGCAGTTCCGGGGTGACCAGCGATGAGCAGTTCTTC
CASSSGVTSDEQFF
>.|TRBJ2-5|TRBV2|.
TGTGCCAGCAGCGAGACCGGGACAAACCTCTTGGGGACCCAGTACTTC
CASSETGTNLLGTQYF
>.|TRBJ1-2|TRBV6-4|TRBD1
TGTGCCAGCAGTGAAGGACAGGGGCCGTACTATGGCTACACCTTC
CASSEGQGPYYGYTF
>.|TRBJ2-1|TRBV19|.
TGTGCCAGTAGTATCAGGCGGTCTTCTCTTAAGAGCTCCTACAATGAGCAGTTCTTC
CASSIRRSSLKSSYNEQFF
>many|TRBJ1-2|TRBV10-3|TRBD1
TGTGCCATCAGTGAGAGGGACAGGGTGTTTCCTAACTATGGCTACACCTTC
CAISERDRVFPNYGYTF
>few|TRBJ1-6|TRBV12-3/TRBV12-4|.
TGTGCCAGCAGGCCCCCGGGCCGCTCCTATAATTCACCCCTCCACTTT
CASRPPGRSYNSPLHF
>.|TRBJ1-1|TRBV11-2|TRBD1
TGTGCCAGCAGCTTAGACTACAGGGGGCTGGGGACTGAAGCTTTCTTT
CASSLDYRGLGTEAFF
>many|TRBJ2-3|TRBV2|.
TGTGCCAGCCCTCCTGGGGCTGATTCTCCCACAGATACGCAGTATTTT
CASPPGADSPTDTQYF
>.|TRBJ2-7|TRBV4-1|.
TGCGCCAGCAGCCAAGGACAGGTCCTCTACGAGCAGTACTTC
CASSQGQVLYEQYF
>.|TRBJ1-2|TRBV6-1|.
TGTGCCAGCAGTGAACGGTCCCCCAGGGGCGGCTACACCTTC
CASSERSPRGGYTF
>.|TRBJ2-7|TRBV3-1|.
TGTGCCAGCAGCCAAGATACAGGGAGACAGCAGTACTTC
CASSQDTGRQQYF
>.|TRBJ1-6|TRBV10-3|TRBD1
TGTGCCATCAGGGGTACAGGGGGGAATTCACCCCTCCACTTT
CAIRGTGGNSPLHF
>.|TRBJ2-7|TRBV18|.
TGTGCCAGCTCACCAGTCAGGGAGGTAGTGGAGCAGTACTTC
CASSPVREVVEQYF
>.|TRBJ2-7|TRBV5-4|TRBD1
TGTGCCAGCAGCCCACAACAGGGGGCCTACGAGCAGTACTTC
CASSPQQGAYEQYF
>few|TRBJ1-5|TRBV19|TRBD1
TGTGCCAGTAGTGTAGGACAGGGTGATGTTCAGCCCCAGCATTTT
CASSVGQGDVQPQHF